This TCR beta chain emerged from a study of T cells expressing NK-cell markers. 5'RACE template switching with UMIs produced the TCR beta cDNA. TCRdb re-called the 5' RACE reads and catalogs CDR3 proteins one per entry, DNA excluded. The sample includes about 450,000 distinct CDR3 sequences. Germline V lookup: CDR1 ENHRY, CDR2 SYGVKD. The CDR3 sequence is 13 residues long. A note on this clonotype: Its cognate antigen is unknown.

Whole-study results and caveats: Whether expanded NKG2C+ T cell clones recognized HCMV stayed uncertain. Dominant NKG2C+ clonotype frequencies of 1.0-7.0% of CD8+ T cells were measured in over five donors. The same clonotypes also predominated in the CD3+CD56-NKG2C+ fraction of a handful of donors.

The sample was blood T cells: a sorted CD56 or NKG2C T cell subset, CD4+ or CD8+ T cells, or bulk PBMC T cells (not recorded which). This chain connects TRBV10-3 to TRBJ2-1. The receptor comes from a woman between 18 and 70 years old in good health. This CDR3 is CAISDLSANEQFF.